Sequencing of this TCR beta chain was carried out in a study of OX40 agonist ivuxolimab in advanced cancers. As for the study in general: Dosing consisted of intravenous ivuxolimab at 0.01 to 10 mg/kg every 2 weeks. Every patient in dose escalation had hepatocellular carcinoma, melanoma, renal cell or head and neck cancer. Anti-PD-1, anti-PD-L1 or anti-CTLA-4 therapy given earlier was allowed, and 40% had some.

Regarding the study as a whole: Clonal expansion was seen in CD4+ and CD8+ blood T cells by week 6 at 0.1 to 3.0 mg/kg.

This clone was seen more than once but under ten times. What it binds is unknown. Here immunoSEQ multiplex PCR was the method, and the copy in TCRdb shows in-frame clones only, minus some. The sample comprises about 82,000 clones, around 87% of which are singletons, and 0.8% to 1% rests with the top ten. The specimen comprised CD4+ or CD8+ T cells sorted from blood, sampled in a trial of the OX40 agonist ivuxolimab. The sequence was obtained from an adult with an advanced solid tumor such as melanoma, head and neck, liver or kidney cancer.

The DNA of the CDR3 is TGTGCCAGCAAGGTGGACAGGGCGGCCTATGGCTACACCTTC. Encoded protein: CASKVDRAAYGYTF. This chain connects TRBV6-1 to TRBJ1-2, with 8 bases lining up with TRBD1. CDR1 and CDR2 (germline): MNHNS, SASEGT. The V gene end was trimmed by 7 bases and the J gene end by 4 bases; junction bases not matched to a gene: 8. The length of the CDR3 is 14 residues.